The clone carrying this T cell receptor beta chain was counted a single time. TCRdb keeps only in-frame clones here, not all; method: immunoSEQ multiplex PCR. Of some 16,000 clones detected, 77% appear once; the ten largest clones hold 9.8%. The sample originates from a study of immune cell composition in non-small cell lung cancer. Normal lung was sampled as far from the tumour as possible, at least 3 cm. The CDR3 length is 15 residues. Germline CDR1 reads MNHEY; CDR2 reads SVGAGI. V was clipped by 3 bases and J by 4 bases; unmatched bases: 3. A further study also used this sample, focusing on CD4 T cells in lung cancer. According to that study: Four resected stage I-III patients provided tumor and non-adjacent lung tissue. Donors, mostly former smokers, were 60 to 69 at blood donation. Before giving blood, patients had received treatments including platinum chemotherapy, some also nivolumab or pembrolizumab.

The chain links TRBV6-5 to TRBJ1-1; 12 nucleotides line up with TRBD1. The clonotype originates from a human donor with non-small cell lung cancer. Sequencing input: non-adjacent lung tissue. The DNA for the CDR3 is TGTGCCAGCAGTTATAGGGACAGGGGGCTCACTGAAGCTTTCTTT. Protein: CASSYRDRGLTEAFF.